The TCR beta chain under discussion was sequenced for a study of technical replicates of blood from several donors (TCRdb year 2017). Library prep was done by the immunoSEQ multiplex PCR assay. Imported from immuneACCESS, the table was reduced by TCRdb to in-frame sequences with V and J called. These copies leave out some clones; in studies compared against another copy, an unresolved V gene accounts for under half, and the cause of the remainder is not known. A total of about 70,000 clones appear in this sample, about nine tenths of them only once. The ten top clones hold 0.41% of the sample. This clone was recorded only once. Which antigen it targets is not known. No much larger clonotype is one base removed from it; base qualities were not supplied. The CDR3 starts with the cysteine, ends with the phenylalanine, and has 15 residues. Kept here is only the CDR3 DNA, which spans 45 bases and is read in frame from base 1. V has 3 bases trimmed and J has 4 bases trimmed; junction bases matching no gene number 4. The germline V gene sets CDR1 to SGDLS and CDR2 to YYNGEE.

The chain links TRBV9 with TRBJ2-7; TRBD2 agrees with 13 junctional bases. This clonotype was obtained from a human donor in good health. Sample: T cells isolated from PBMCs. The sequenced DNA is TGTGCCAGCAGCGCCGGGACTAGCGGGACTTACGAGCAGTACTTC. Translated, this gives CASSAGTSGTYEQYF.